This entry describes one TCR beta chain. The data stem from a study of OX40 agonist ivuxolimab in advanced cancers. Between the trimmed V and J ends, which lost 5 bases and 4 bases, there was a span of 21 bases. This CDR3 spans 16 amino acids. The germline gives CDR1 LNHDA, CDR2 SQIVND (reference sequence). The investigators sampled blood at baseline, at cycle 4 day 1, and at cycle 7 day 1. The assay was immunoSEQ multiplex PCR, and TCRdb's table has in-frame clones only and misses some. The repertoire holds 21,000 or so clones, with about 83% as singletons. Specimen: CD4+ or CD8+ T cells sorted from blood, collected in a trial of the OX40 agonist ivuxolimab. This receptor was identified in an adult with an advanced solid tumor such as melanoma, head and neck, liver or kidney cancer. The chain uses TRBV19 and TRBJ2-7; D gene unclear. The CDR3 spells CASSANIKGPIYEQYF. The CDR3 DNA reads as TGTGCCAGTAGTGCTAATATAAAGGGCCCTATATACGAGCAGTACTTC.